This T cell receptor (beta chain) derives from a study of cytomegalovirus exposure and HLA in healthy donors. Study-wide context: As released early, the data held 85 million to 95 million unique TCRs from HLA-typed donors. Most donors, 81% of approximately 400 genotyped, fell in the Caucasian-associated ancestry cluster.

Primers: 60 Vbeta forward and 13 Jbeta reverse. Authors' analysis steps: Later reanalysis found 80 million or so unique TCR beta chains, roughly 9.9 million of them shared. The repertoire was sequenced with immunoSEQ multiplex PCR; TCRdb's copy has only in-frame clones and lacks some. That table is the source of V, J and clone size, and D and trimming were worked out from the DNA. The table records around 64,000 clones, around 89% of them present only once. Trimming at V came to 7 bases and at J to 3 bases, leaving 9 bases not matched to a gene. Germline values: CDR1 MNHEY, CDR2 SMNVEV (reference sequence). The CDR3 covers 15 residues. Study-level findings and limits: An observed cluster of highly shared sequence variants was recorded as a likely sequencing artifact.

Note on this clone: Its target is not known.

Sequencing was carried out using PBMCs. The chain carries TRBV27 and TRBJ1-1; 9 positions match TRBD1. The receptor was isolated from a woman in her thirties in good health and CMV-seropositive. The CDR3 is CASIPGTGTDTEAFF. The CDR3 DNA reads TGTGCCAGCATTCCCGGGACAGGGACGGACACTGAAGCTTTCTTT.